Listed below are T cell receptor beta chains from one sample, sequenced in a study of molecular identifiers for immune sequencing clone quantification. TCRdb processed the PCR reads anew with MiXCR; each CDR3 protein has one entry. The data show 490,000 or so distinct CDR3 sequences, over 20% seen once. The sample comprised naive CD8+ T cells from blood, with Jurkat cell RNA spiked in. The receptors originated from a human donor in good health. Some libraries in this study had Jurkat cell RNA spiked in. The CDR3 runs from the conserved cysteine through the conserved F or W. Fields, in order: V gene, clone size, J gene, D gene, CDR3 length, CDR3 DNA, CDR3 protein. A D gene is named only where the DNA matches it firmly. Clone size is stated in some rows and not others, as once, few, many or a class when expanded.

V: TRBV12-3/TRBV12-4
size: few
J: TRBJ2-5
D: TRBD1
length: 17
DNA: TGTGCCAGCAGTTTTGGCGCGTTTGAGGACAGGGGAGAGACCCAGTACTTC
CDR3: CASSFGAFEDRGETQYF

V: TRBV7-9
size: many
J: TRBJ1-1
D: TRBD1
length: 13
DNA: TGTGCCAGCAGCCATCGGACAGGTCCAGAAGCTTTCTTT
CDR3: CASSHRTGPEAFF

V: TRBV7-9
size: many
J: TRBJ1-3
D: TRBD1
length: 15
DNA: TGTGCCAGCAGCATGACAGGGAGCTCTGGAAACACCATATATTTT
CDR3: CASSMTGSSGNTIYF

V: TRBV19
size: .
J: TRBJ2-7
D: .
length: 13
DNA: TGTGCCAGTAGTATGTCCCTTCGCTACGAGCAGTACTTC
CDR3: CASSMSLRYEQYF

V: TRBV29-1
size: many
J: TRBJ1-1
D: TRBD1
length: 10
DNA: TGCAGCGGGGGGACAGGTGAAGCTTTCTTT
CDR3: CSGGTGEAFF

V: TRBV6-2/TRBV6-3
size: many
J: TRBJ1-5
D: TRBD1
length: 17
DNA: TGTGCCAGCAGTTACGGCGGGACAGCGTATAGCAATCAGCCCCAGCATTTT
CDR3: CASSYGGTAYSNQPQHF

V: TRBV7-9
size: many
J: TRBJ1-1
D: .
length: 15
DNA: TGTGCCAGCAGCTCCCCAGACAGAACCCATGAAGAAGCTTTCTTT
CDR3: CASSSPDRTHEEAFF

V: TRBV4-1
size: few
J: TRBJ2-7
D: TRBD1
length: 15
DNA: TGCGCCAGCAGCCAAGGTTCAGGGGGTTACTACGAGCAGTACTTC
CDR3: CASSQGSGGYYEQYF

V: TRBV12-3/TRBV12-4
size: many
J: TRBJ2-1
D: TRBD2
length: 16
DNA: TGTGCCAGCAGTCTCCAAGCGGGAGTGGCCTACAATGAGCAGTTCTTC
CDR3: CASSLQAGVAYNEQFF

V: TRBV27
size: few
J: TRBJ2-7
D: TRBD2
length: 17
DNA: TGTGCCAGCAGTTTCACTAGCGGGAGGGCCCTCGCCTACGAGCAGTACTTC
CDR3: CASSFTSGRALAYEQYF

V: TRBV5-1
size: .
J: TRBJ2-7
D: .
length: 13
DNA: TGCGCCAGCAGGCTAACAGCAAACTACGAGCAGTACTTC
CDR3: CASRLTANYEQYF

V: TRBV28
size: few
J: TRBJ2-5
D: TRBD2
length: 16
DNA: TGTGCCAGCAGGAAGGGACTAGCGGATTTCCAAGAGACCCAGTACTTC
CDR3: CASRKGLADFQETQYF

V: TRBV7-9
size: .
J: TRBJ2-1
D: TRBD2
length: 15
DNA: TGTGCCAGCAGACGGGGGACTAGCGAATACAATGAGCAGTTCTTC
CDR3: CASRRGTSEYNEQFF

V: TRBV12-3/TRBV12-4
size: .
J: TRBJ2-7
D: .
length: 15
DNA: TGTGCCAGCAGTTTAGGCGGGACGTATACCTACGAGCAGTACTTC
CDR3: CASSLGGTYTYEQYF

V: TRBV9
size: many
J: TRBJ2-1
D: .
length: 12
DNA: TGTGCCAGCAGCGAAGGGGGAAATGAGCAGTTCTTC
CDR3: CASSEGGNEQFF

V: TRBV7-2
size: many
J: TRBJ2-7
D: .
length: 16
DNA: TGTGCCAGCAGCAAGTGGGGGGCGGTAAGCTCCTACGAGCAGTACTTC
CDR3: CASSKWGAVSSYEQYF

V: TRBV11-2
size: many
J: TRBJ2-7
D: TRBD2
length: 14
DNA: TGTGCCAGCAGCGGACTAGCCGGGTCTTACGAGCAGTACTTC
CDR3: CASSGLAGSYEQYF

V: TRBV7-9
size: many
J: TRBJ2-3
D: TRBD1
length: 16
DNA: TGTGCCAGCAGCTATGGTGGACAGGGGGTAACAGATACGCAGTATTTT
CDR3: CASSYGGQGVTDTQYF

V: TRBV7-9
size: many
J: TRBJ2-3
D: .
length: 14
DNA: TGTGCCAGCAGTCCGACGGGGCCCGTAGATACGCAGTATTTT
CDR3: CASSPTGPVDTQYF

V: TRBV29-1
size: .
J: TRBJ2-7
D: .
length: 17
DNA: TGCAGCGTTGAAGATCCGTTGGGGGCCTATGCCTCTGGCGAGCAGTACTTC
CDR3: CSVEDPLGAYASGEQYF

V: TRBV2
size: many
J: TRBJ2-7
D: TRBD1
length: 13
DNA: TGTGCCAGCAAGGGCCAGGGGGCCTACGAGCAGTACTTC
CDR3: CASKGQGAYEQYF

V: TRBV3-1
size: .
J: TRBJ2-2
D: .
length: 16
DNA: TGTGCCGGCAGCCAAGTGACTCCCGACAGCACCGGGGAGCTGTTTTTT
CDR3: CAGSQVTPDSTGELFF

V: TRBV28
size: .
J: TRBJ2-7
D: .
length: 19
DNA: TGTGCCAGCAGCTGGCCACCGGGATCATCAATCCCCTTTTCCTACGAGCAGTACTTC
CDR3: CASSWPPGSSIPFSYEQYF

V: TRBV24-1
size: .
J: TRBJ2-7
D: .
length: 17
DNA: TGTGCCACCAGTGATTTAGATCCGGGCAGGAAGAGCTACGAGCAGTACTTC
CDR3: CATSDLDPGRKSYEQYF

V: TRBV5-5
size: few
J: TRBJ2-1
D: TRBD2
length: 18
DNA: TGTGCCAGCAGCTTTGGGGCTAGCGGGAGAAGCTCCTACAATGAGCAGTTCTTC
CDR3: CASSFGASGRSSYNEQFF

V: TRBV7-9
size: many
J: TRBJ2-5
D: TRBD1
length: 14
DNA: TGTGCCAGCAGCTCCGGGACAGGAGAAGAGACCCAGTACTTC
CDR3: CASSSGTGEETQYF

V: TRBV11-1
size: .
J: TRBJ2-1
D: TRBD2
length: 15
DNA: TGTGCCAGCAGCTTATTAGCGGGAGGGCCCTATGAGCAGTTCTTC
CDR3: CASSLLAGGPYEQFF

V: TRBV7-6
size: .
J: TRBJ2-1
D: TRBD2
length: 20
DNA: TGTGCCAGCAGCCAAATTAGCGGGAGGGCCAAACATAGCTCCTACAATGAGCAGTTCTTC
CDR3: CASSQISGRAKHSSYNEQFF

V: TRBV5-4
size: few
J: TRBJ2-7
D: TRBD1
length: 16
DNA: TGTGCCAGCAGCTCCGCTACCGGGACAGGTGGCTACGAGCAGTACTTC
CDR3: CASSSATGTGGYEQYF

V: TRBV3-1
size: few
J: TRBJ1-2
D: .
length: 15
DNA: TGTGCCAGCAGCAAAACCTTAGACAGGATTGCTGGCTACACCTTC
CDR3: CASSKTLDRIAGYTF

V: TRBV5-5
size: .
J: TRBJ1-1
D: TRBD1
length: 17
DNA: TGTGCCAGCAGCTTGGTAGTCCCGGGACAGGGTGACACTGAAGCTTTCTTT
CDR3: CASSLVVPGQGDTEAFF

V: TRBV2
size: few
J: TRBJ1-2
D: TRBD1
length: 15
DNA: TGTGCCAGCAGTGATCTTAGACAGGGAATTGGGCCCTACACCTTC
CDR3: CASSDLRQGIGPYTF

V: TRBV7-9
size: .
J: TRBJ2-7
D: .
length: 12
DNA: TGTGCCAGCAGCCCCTCTTCTTCCGAGCGGTACTTC
CDR3: CASSPSSSERYF

V: TRBV4-3
size: .
J: TRBJ1-1
D: .
length: 16
DNA: TGCGCCAGCAGCCAAGATGAAGACAGCCCGAACACTGAAGCTTTCTTT
CDR3: CASSQDEDSPNTEAFF

V: TRBV19
size: .
J: TRBJ2-7
D: .
length: 14
DNA: TGTGCCAGTAGTATTCTTGGCGGTTCCTACGGGCAGTACTTC
CDR3: CASSILGGSYGQYF

V: TRBV9
size: .
J: TRBJ2-7
D: .
length: 14
DNA: TGTGCCAGCAGCGTAGGGACAGAGCGCGACGAGCAGTACTTC
CDR3: CASSVGTERDEQYF

V: TRBV2
size: .
J: TRBJ2-7
D: TRBD1
length: 13
DNA: TGTGCCAGCAGAGGACAGGGGTTAAGCGAGCAGTACTTC
CDR3: CASRGQGLSEQYF

V: TRBV10-1
size: .
J: TRBJ2-7
D: .
length: 16
DNA: TGCGCCAGCAGTGATAACAGGACACCACGCTCCTACGAGCAGTACTTC
CDR3: CASSDNRTPRSYEQYF

V: TRBV27
size: many
J: TRBJ2-7
D: TRBD1
length: 15
DNA: TGTGCCAGCAGTTCGGTGGACAGGGAGCCCTACGAGCAGTACTTC
CDR3: CASSSVDREPYEQYF

V: TRBV7-9
size: many
J: TRBJ2-5
D: TRBD2
length: 14
DNA: TGTGCCAGCAGGGATGCCGGGAGGGAAGAGACCCAGTACTTC
CDR3: CASRDAGREETQYF

V: TRBV2
size: few
J: TRBJ2-7
D: TRBD2
length: 14
DNA: TGTGCCAGCAGTGTAGCGGGGGGGAACTACGAGCAGTACTTC
CDR3: CASSVAGGNYEQYF

V: TRBV18
size: .
J: TRBJ2-7
D: .
length: 15
DNA: TGTGCCAGCTCCCAACCACGGGACGGATCCTACGAGCAGTACTTC
CDR3: CASSQPRDGSYEQYF

V: TRBV4-3
size: .
J: TRBJ2-7
D: TRBD1
length: 18
DNA: TGCGCCAGCAGCCAAGGGAGGACAGGGGACACGAGCTCCTACGAGCAGTACTTC
CDR3: CASSQGRTGDTSSYEQYF

V: TRBV3-1
size: .
J: TRBJ2-5
D: .
length: 14
DNA: TGTGCCAGCAGCCAAGAGCAGGGTTGGGAGACCCAGTACTTC
CDR3: CASSQEQGWETQYF

V: TRBV6-5
size: many
J: TRBJ2-1
D: TRBD1
length: 14
DNA: TGTGCCAGTTCAGTAGGGACAGCCTACAATGAGCAGTTCTTC
CDR3: CASSVGTAYNEQFF

V: TRBV19
size: .
J: TRBJ1-5
D: .
length: 15
DNA: TGTGCCAGTAGTATCGCGACTCTTAGCAATCAGCCCCAGCATTTT
CDR3: CASSIATLSNQPQHF

V: TRBV13
size: .
J: TRBJ1-4
D: TRBD1
length: 15
DNA: TGTGCCAGCAGGGGACAGGGGAGTGATCAAGAAAAACTGTTTTTT
CDR3: CASRGQGSDQEKLFF